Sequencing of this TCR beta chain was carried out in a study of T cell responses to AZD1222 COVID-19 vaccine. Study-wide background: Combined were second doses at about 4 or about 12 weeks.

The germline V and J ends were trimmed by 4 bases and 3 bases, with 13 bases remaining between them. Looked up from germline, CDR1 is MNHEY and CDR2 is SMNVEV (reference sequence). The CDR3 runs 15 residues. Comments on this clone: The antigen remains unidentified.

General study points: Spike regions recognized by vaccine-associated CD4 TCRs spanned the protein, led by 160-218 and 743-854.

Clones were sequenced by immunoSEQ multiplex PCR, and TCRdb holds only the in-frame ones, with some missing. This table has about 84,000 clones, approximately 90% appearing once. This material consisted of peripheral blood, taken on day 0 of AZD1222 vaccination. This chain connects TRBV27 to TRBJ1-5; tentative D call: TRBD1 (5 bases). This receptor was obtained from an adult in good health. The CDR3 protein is CASSSSQGNNQPQHF. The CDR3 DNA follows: TGTGCCAGCAGTTCTTCCCAGGGAAACAATCAGCCCCAGCATTTT.